The clone carrying this TCR beta chain was seen more than once but under ten times. This record belongs to a study of blood T cell repertoires in COVID-19. Study overall: Acute-phase and convalescent COVID-19 samples originated in the United States, Italy and Spain. Sources were T cells, B-cell-depleted T cells, or PBMCs; the material itself was cDNA or gDNA.

With 3 bases removed from V and 5 bases from J, the gap between germline ends came to 15 bases. CDR3 length equals 14 residues. CDR1 is SGHNT, CDR2 YYREEE, per germline (reference sequence). As processed by the authors: Scientists estimated how many nucleated cells there were by amplifying reference gene primers. The protocol was immunoSEQ multiplex PCR, while the TCRdb copy is restricted to in-frame clones and leaves out a portion. V and J calls and clone size are copied from that table; D and trimming were computed from the DNA. Among hundreds of thousands of clones, approximately 90% were seen once, and the ten largest hold over 0.2%.

This chain connects TRBV5-4 to TRBJ2-7; D might be TRBD1 (6 bases). This TCR was sampled from a woman aged 18-30 years with acute or convalescent COVID-19. Sample: peripheral blood. The CDR3 sequence is CASSWPGQGNEQYF. For the CDR3, the DNA is TGTGCCAGCAGCTGGCCGGGCCAGGGGAACGAGCAGTACTTC.